The sequence of this T cell receptor (beta chain) was determined in a study of tumor and adjacent non-tumor tissue in lung cancer (dated by TCRdb to 2016 to 2018). Turning to the overall study: Of the cohort, 11 to 12 patients had adenocarcinoma, 2 had squamous cell carcinoma and 1 had small cell lung cancer. The 15 enrolled patients, of whom around 10 were men and 5 were women, were aged about 31 to 85 years and were diagnosed with TNM stage I to III disease. In total, sequencing yielded 125,075,908 productive TCRbeta reads, which works out to an average of about 4.17 million reads per sample. The study compared bulk TCRbeta repertoires between lung tumor tissue and matched distant non-tumor lung tissue from 15 lung cancer patients. For each patient, one tumor sample and one normal lung sample were taken, giving 25 to 30 paired specimens that underwent TCRbeta CDR3 sequencing. Overall results and qualifications from the work: Neither the sequencing platform nor unique molecular identifiers are named or mentioned anywhere in the methods. Only roughly 14 patients were in the cohort, and the authors stated that larger samples and more detailed clinical data are needed. Younger patients had significantly higher TCR diversity, and higher tumor TCR diversity was associated with shorter overall and disease-free survival. Significantly higher TCR diversity (inverse Simpson) was observed in tumor tissue than in normal lung tissue (roughly 390 vs 170, P = 0.0075, Mann-Whitney U test). Because peripheral blood was not sequenced, the blood TCRbeta repertoires of the lung cancer patients in the study went unexamined. In normal lung, the top 100 clones accounted for a significantly larger cumulative share of the repertoire than in tumor tissue.

The protocol used for the library was multiplex PCR. Data came from an Illumina HiSeq 2500. Following protocols modified from ARM-PCR, the researchers constructed TCRbeta libraries through three rounds of nested PCR with primers (Table S4). Before sequencing, PCR products of 200-500 bp were excised from the gel and purified with the QIAquick gel extraction kit. In the paper's pipeline: Reads were cleaned with Trimmomatic, merged with FLASH into complete CDR3 sequences, and assigned to V(D)J germline segments with MiTCR. Clonal diversity was computed as the inverse Simpson's index with VDJtools. Productive reads were defined as in-frame sequences without a premature stop codon. TCRdb reworked the public reads: Q25 trimming with fastp, MiXCR clone assembly, productive beta chains retained. Rows merge per CDR3 protein into single entries with the most common DNA and genes. The V and J calls, along with clone size, are taken from TCRdb and not from the paper's own processing. The sample data list 90,000 to 130,000 distinct CDR3 sequences, and 84% of these were observed just once. The top ten constitute 20% to 25% of the sample.

Bulk unsorted tissue served as the source for RNA extraction, and RNA quality was assessed using a NanoDrop ND-1000 and an Agilent 2100. The donors were newly diagnosed lung cancer patients admitted for thoracic surgery in China from August to November 2014 who had not received prior chemotherapy. Anyone who had undergone radiotherapy or chemotherapy before, or who had another cancer at the same time, was left out of the study. Surgical tissue pieces of roughly 1-2.2 cm3 were preserved in RNAlater solution and were kept at -80 degrees C until use. Comment on this clonotype: Its antigen has not been determined. A much larger clone differs from this one at a single base, so this may be a read error.

Via the germline V gene, CDR1 is KGHSH and CDR2 LQKENI. Spanning cysteine to phenylalanine, the CDR3 consists of 14 amino acids. Left in the record is the CDR3 DNA by itself, 42 bases read in frame from the first base. This TCR derives from a man aged 70 or older with non-small cell lung cancer. The source material was lung tumor tissue. Rearrangement joined TRBV18 to TRBJ1-1; a tentative D call is TRBD1 (5 bases match). The CDR3 loop reads CVSSPRGGGTEAFF. The nucleotide sequence reads as follows: TGTGTCAGCTCACCGCGGGGGGGTGGCACTGAAGCTTTCTTT. Where the CDR3 stops, the reference TRBV18 and TRBJ1-1 genes take over; the full variable domain is NAGVMQNPRHLVRRRGQEARLRCSPMKGHSHVYWYRQLPEEGLKFMVYLQKENIIDESGMPKERFSAEFPKEGPSILRIQQVVRGDSAAYFCVSSPRGGGTEAFFGQGTRLTVV.